This T cell receptor beta chain was profiled in a study of T cells after posttransplantation cyclophosphamide. Some clones are missing from TCRdb's copy, which holds only in-frame ones; the method was immunoSEQ multiplex PCR. The sample table includes 35 to 45 clones. The CDR3 is made up of 18 amino acids. Trimming removed 4 bases from V and 0 bases from J, with 21 bases in between. Germline CDR1 reads SGHKS; CDR2 reads YYEKEE (reference sequence). Treatment was busulfan-fludarabine conditioning, a marrow graft, and cyclophosphamide on days +3 and +4. The rearrangement links TRBV5-5 to TRBJ2-3; D perhaps matches TRBD2 (5 bases). The material was gut tissue, obtained after allogeneic stem cell transplant with posttransplant cyclophosphamide. This TCR was recovered from a female patient in her sixties who received an allogeneic stem cell transplant from an unrelated donor, was CMV-positive, and had acute GVHD only. Some of the T cells may derive from the graft donor. Here the CDR3 DNA reads TGTGCCAGCAGCCCGTGGCCCATGACCGGGATTAGCACAGATACGCAGTATTTT. Translation: CASSPWPMTGISTDTQYF.